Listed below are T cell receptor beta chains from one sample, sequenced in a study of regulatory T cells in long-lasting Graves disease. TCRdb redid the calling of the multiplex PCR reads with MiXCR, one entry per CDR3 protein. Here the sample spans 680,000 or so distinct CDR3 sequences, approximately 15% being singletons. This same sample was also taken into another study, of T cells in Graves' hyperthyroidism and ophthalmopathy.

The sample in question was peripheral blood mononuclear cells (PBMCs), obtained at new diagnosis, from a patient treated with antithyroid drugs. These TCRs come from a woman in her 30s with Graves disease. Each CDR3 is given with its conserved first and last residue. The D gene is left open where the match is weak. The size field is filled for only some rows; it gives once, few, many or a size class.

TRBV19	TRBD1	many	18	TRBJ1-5	CASRDRGRSLNSNQPQHF	TGTGCCAGTCGGGACAGGGGGCGATCATTAAATAGCAATCAGCCCCAGCATTTT
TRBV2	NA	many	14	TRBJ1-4	CASRMDSNNEKLFF	TGTGCCAGCAGGATGGACAGCAACAATGAAAAACTGTTTTTT
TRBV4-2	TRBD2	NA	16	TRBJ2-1	CASSQDWLAGGHEQFF	TGTGCCAGCAGCCAAGATTGGCTAGCGGGAGGGCATGAGCAGTTCTTC
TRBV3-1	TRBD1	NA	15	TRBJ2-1	CASSSRDRGLVEQFF	TGTGCCAGCAGCTCCCGGGACAGGGGGCTCGTTGAGCAGTTCTTC
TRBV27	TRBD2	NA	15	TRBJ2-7	CASSLGLAGVYKQYF	TGTGCCAGCAGTTTGGGACTAGCCGGCGTCTACAAGCAGTACTTC
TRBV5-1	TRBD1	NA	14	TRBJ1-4	CASSEGQVAGELFF	TGCGCCAGCAGCGAAGGACAGGTCGCAGGGGAACTGTTTTTT
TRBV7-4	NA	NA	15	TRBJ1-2	CASSSQHALYYCYTF	TGTGCCAGCAGCTCCCAACATGCTCTTTACTATTGCTACACCTTC
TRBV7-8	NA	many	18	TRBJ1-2	CASSLGGGRGPDGYGYTF	TGTGCCAGCAGCTTAGGGGGGGGCAGGGGCCCAGATGGCTATGGCTACACCTTC
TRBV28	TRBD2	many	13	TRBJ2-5	CASLLAGEETQYF	TGTGCCAGCCTGCTAGCGGGGGAAGAGACCCAGTACTTC
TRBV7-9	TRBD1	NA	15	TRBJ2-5	CASSFTGQGKETQYF	TGTGCCAGCAGCTTTACGGGACAGGGGAAAGAGACCCAGTACTTC
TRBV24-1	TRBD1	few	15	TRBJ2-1	CATGLPGQGDNEQFF	TGTGCCACCGGTCTACCAGGACAGGGTGACAATGAGCAGTTCTTC
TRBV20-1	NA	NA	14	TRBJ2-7	CSARPGLISYEQYF	TGCAGTGCTAGGCCGGGACTGATATCCTACGAGCAGTACTTC
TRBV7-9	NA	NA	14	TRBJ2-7	CASSLGVGGSEQYF	TGTGCCAGCAGCTTAGGTGTGGGAGGTAGCGAGCAGTACTTC
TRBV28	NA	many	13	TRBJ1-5	CASSFFGWQPQHF	TGTGCCAGCAGTTTCTTCGGGTGGCAGCCCCAGCATTTT
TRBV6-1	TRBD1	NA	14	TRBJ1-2	CASSQSGTVEGYTF	TGTGCCAGCAGTCAATCCGGGACAGTCGAGGGCTACACCTTC
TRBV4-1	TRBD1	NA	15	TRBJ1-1	CASSGDRGWNTEAFF	TGCGCCAGCAGCGGGGACAGGGGGTGGAACACTGAAGCTTTCTTT
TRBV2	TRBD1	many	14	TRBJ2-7	CASSRQGITDEQYF	TGTGCCAGCAGTCGACAGGGGATAACGGACGAGCAGTACTTC
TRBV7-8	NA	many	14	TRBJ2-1	CASSLAILHNEQFF	TGTGCCAGCAGCTTAGCGATACTTCACAATGAGCAGTTCTTC